These 18 T cell receptor beta chains share one sample of origin, sequenced in a study of T-cell memory formation after mild COVID-19. MiXCR, applied by TCRdb to the 5' RACE reads, yields one record per CDR3 protein. The table shows fewer than 500,000 distinct CDR3 sequences, with about 23% occurring only once. Specimen: PBMCs or a T cell subset sorted from them (not recorded which). The receptors shown here come from an adult woman who had mild COVID-19 (a few samples of this study predate the infection). Cell type and time point are not known.

The chain is built from TRBV29-1 and TRBJ2-5; 7 bases align to TRBD1. The V segment lost 4 bases and the J segment 3 bases; nucleotides outside the gene matches: 5. The CDR3 is 13 amino acids. Per the germline V gene, CDR1 is SQVTM and CDR2 is ANQGSEA. The CDR3 bases are TGCAGCGTTGGCGGCAGGGGGAAAGAGACCCAGTACTTC. Protein: CSVGGRGKETQYF. Based on the CDR3 plus reference TRBV29-1 and TRBJ2-5, the full variable domain is SAVISQKPSRDICQRGTSLTIQCQVDSQVTMMFWYRQQPGQSLTLIATANQGSEATYESGFVIDKFPISRPNLTFSTLTVSNMSPEDSSIYLCSVGGRGKETQYFGPGTRLLVL.

The sample holds many counts of this clonotype. The chain is built from TRBV3-1 and TRBJ1-5, with D unclear. CDR1 and CDR2 from the germline V gene are LGHDT and YNNKEL (reference sequence). Trimming removed 0 bases from V and 3 bases from J, with 3 bases in between. There are 13 residues in the CDR3. The CDR3 loop reads CASSQDLNQPQHF. The CDR3 DNA follows: TGTGCCAGCAGCCAAGATCTCAATCAGCCCCAGCATTTT.

This clonotype was counted only a few times. The chain joins TRBV11-3 to TRBJ2-7, with D uncertain. Germline-derived CDR1 and CDR2 are SGHNT and YENEEA. Trimming shortened V by 5 bases and J by 0 bases, and 23 bases separated the two germline ends. This CDR3 is built from 18 residues. The CDR3 region is CASSPSVGFASSSYEQYF. CDR3 coding DNA: TGTGCCAGCAGCCCCTCGGTGGGTTTCGCCTCGAGCTCCTACGAGCAGTACTTC.

CDR3: CASSIKRAGANVLTF. CDR3 nucleotides: TGTGCCAGTAGTATAAAAAGGGCTGGGGCCAACGTCCTGACTTTC. The chain has TRBV19 and TRBJ2-6; D call uncertain. CDR3 length: 15 residues. Trimming took 2 bases from V and 2 from J, leaving 7 bases between them. Per the germline V gene, CDR1 is LNHDA and CDR2 is SQIVND (reference sequence).

The V call is TRBV5-6, the J call TRBJ1-2; no clear D gene. Deletions cut 4 bases from V and 2 bases from J, with 15 bases between. This CDR3 contains 15 residues. The germline V gene encodes CDR1 SGHDT and CDR2 YYEEEE. The CDR3 loop reads CASSLRQTVNYGYTF. CDR3 coding DNA: TGTGCCAGCAGCCTGAGGCAGACTGTAAACTATGGCTACACCTTC.

The chain recombines TRBV19 with TRBJ2-1; 11 nucleotides align to TRBD2. CDR1 is LNHDA and CDR2 is SQIVND in the germline V gene (reference sequence). This CDR3 has 17 residues. V dropped 3 bases and J dropped 0; count of bases not matched to a gene: 4. The CDR3 DNA sequence: TGTGCCAGTAGTATCCGGACTAGCGGGTCCTCCTACAATGAGCAGTTCTTC. It specifies CASSIRTSGSSYNEQFF.

This clonotype turned up a few times. The chain combines TRBV5-1 with TRBJ2-1; D is unclear. CDR1 is SGHRS, CDR2 YFSETQ, per germline. This CDR3 is built from 15 residues. Trimming pared 0 bases from V and 0 bases from J, leaving 7 bases between. The CDR3 sequence: CASSLDHGSYNEQFF. The CDR3 nucleotides read TGCGCCAGCAGCTTGGACCACGGCTCCTACAATGAGCAGTTCTTC.

The chain has TRBV12-3 or TRBV12-4 and TRBJ1-4; D is uncertain. This CDR3 comprises 13 residues. Trimming removed 7 bases at V and 8 bases at J, with 14 bases between. CDR3 protein: CASKVELQEKLFF. The CDR3 DNA is TGTGCCAGCAAGGTGGAGTTACAGGAAAAACTGTTTTTT.

There are a few counts of this clonotype. The chain uses TRBV20-1 and TRBJ1-5, with a possible D match to TRBD1 (6 bases). CDR3 length: 17 residues. V lost 2 bases and J 0 bases, leaving 17 bases between the germline ends. Germline V lookup: CDR1 DFQATT, CDR2 SNEGSKA (reference sequence). The DNA of the CDR3 is TGCAGTGCTAGAACAGGGATACCAATTAATAGCAATCAGCCCCAGCATTTT. Its translation: CSARTGIPINSNQPQHF.

This clonotype has a handful of counts. In nucleotides, the CDR3 is TGTGCCAGCAGTCCTAGCGGGATAGGATACAATGAGCAGTTCTTC. This sequence encodes CASSPSGIGYNEQFF. The J gene is TRBJ2-1, the V gene TRBV12-3 or TRBV12-4, with 9 bases that match TRBD2. The CDR3 is 15 amino acids. V shed 5 bases, J shed 4 bases, and the junction held 6 bases outside the gene matches.

This chain uses TRBV6-2 or TRBV6-3 with TRBJ1-5; no clear D gene. Per the germline V gene, CDR1 is MNHEY and CDR2 is SVGEGT. The V end lost 2 bases, the J end lost 2 bases, and 4 bases lay between the germline ends. This CDR3 region has 13 residues. CDR3 loop: CASSYTGNQPQHF. CDR3 sequence (DNA): TGTGCCAGCAGTTACACGGGCAATCAGCCCCAGCATTTT.

This clonotype occurred a few times. V and J are TRBV5-5 and TRBJ2-5, with TRBD2 matching over 10 bases. After removal of 4 bases from V and 4 bases from J, the junction contained 10 bases not matched to a gene. Germline values: CDR1 SGHKS, CDR2 YYEKEE (reference sequence). CDR3 length: 16 residues. The CDR3 protein is CASSLMGGLATETQYF. Written as DNA, the CDR3 is TGTGCCAGCAGCCTCATGGGGGGACTAGCGACAGAGACCCAGTACTTC.

This clonotype was detected only a few times. The chain joins TRBV7-2 to TRBJ2-5; no clear D. This CDR3 region has 14 residues. The germline CDR1 and CDR2 sequences are SGHTA and FQGNSA. Between the trimmed V and J ends, which lost 5 bases and 5 bases, there was a span of 15 bases. The CDR3: CASSRSPDIETQYF. DNA for the CDR3: TGTGCCAGCAGCCGGAGTCCTGATATTGAGACCCAGTACTTC.

The V call is TRBV5-1, the J call TRBJ1-1, with TRBD1 matching 8 bases. Looked up from germline, CDR1 is SGHRS and CDR2 is YFSETQ. Unmatched junction bases numbered 8, after V lost 4 bases and J lost 0 bases. This CDR3 contains 16 residues. In DNA form, the CDR3 reads TGCGCCAGCAGCAGCCGGACAGGGAAAATGAACACTGAAGCTTTCTTT. It is translated as CASSSRTGKMNTEAFF.

This clonotype has more than one count but fewer than ten. The chain combines TRBV20-1 with TRBJ2-5, with D uncertain. The CDR3 loop spans 13 amino acids. V was shortened by 3 bases and J by 1 base, with 9 bases between the two germline ends. Germline values: CDR1 DFQATT, CDR2 SNEGSKA (reference sequence). For the CDR3, the DNA is TGCAGTGCTAGGGGCCCCGGCCAAGAGACCCAGTACTTC. The encoded protein is CSARGPGQETQYF.

The chain couples TRBV18 to TRBJ1-2; D perhaps matches TRBD1 (6 bases). The germline V gene encodes CDR1 KGHSH and CDR2 LQKENI. The CDR3 is made up of 15 amino acids. With 1 base removed from V and 7 bases from J, the gap between germline ends came to 16 bases. CDR3 sequence: CASSPRMGASSGYTF. The CDR3 nucleotides read TGTGCCAGCTCACCACGGATGGGGGCTTCGAGTGGCTACACCTTC.

The gene calls are TRBV4-3 and TRBJ2-2; 9 bases agree with TRBD1. The CDR3 spans 16 residues. Germline V gene lookup returns CDR1 LGHNA and CDR2 YSLEER. The V segment lost 4 bases and the J segment 6 bases; nucleotides outside the gene matches: 9. The CDR3 reads CASSRPTGTGSGELFF. The DNA for the CDR3 is TGCGCCAGCAGCCGCCCTACCGGGACAGGGTCCGGGGAGCTGTTTTTT.

The rearrangement joins TRBV7-2 to TRBJ2-4, with D possibly being TRBD1 or TRBD2 (6 bases each). Germline-derived CDR1 and CDR2 are SGHTA and FQGNSA. The CDR3 totals 15 residues. Trimming pared 1 base from V and 2 bases from J, leaving 9 bases between. The CDR3 sequence is CASSLEGGTKNIQYF. The CDR3 region has the DNA TGTGCCAGCAGCTTAGAGGGGGGTACCAAAAACATTCAGTACTTC.